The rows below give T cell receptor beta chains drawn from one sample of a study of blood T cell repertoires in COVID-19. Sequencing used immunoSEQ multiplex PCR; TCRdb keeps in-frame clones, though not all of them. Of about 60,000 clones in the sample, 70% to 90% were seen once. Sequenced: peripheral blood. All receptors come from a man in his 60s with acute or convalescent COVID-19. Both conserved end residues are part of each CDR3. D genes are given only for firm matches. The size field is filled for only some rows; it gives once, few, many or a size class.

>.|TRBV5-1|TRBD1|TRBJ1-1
TGCGCCAGCAGCTCCCAGCCCCAGGGGGCGCCTGGCACTGAAGCTTTCTTT
CASSSQPQGAPGTEAFF
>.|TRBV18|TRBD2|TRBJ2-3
TGTGCCAGCTCACTATCGATAGCGGGAGGGCCTGATACGCAGTATTTT
CASSLSIAGGPDTQYF
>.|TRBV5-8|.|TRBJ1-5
TGTGCCAGCAGCTTGGGCGACAGACTCAATCAGCCCCAGCATTTT
CASSLGDRLNQPQHF
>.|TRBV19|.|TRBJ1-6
TGTGCCAGTATGGGGGCCTGGGGGCTTCCACCCCTCCACTTT
CASMGAWGLPPLHF
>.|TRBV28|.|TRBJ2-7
TGTGCCAGCAACCCTTCGTCGAGGGAGCAGTACTTC
CASNPSSREQYF
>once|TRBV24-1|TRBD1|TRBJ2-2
TGTGCCACCTGGGGACAGGACACCGGGGAGCTGTTTTTT
CATWGQDTGELFF
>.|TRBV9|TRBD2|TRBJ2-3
TGTGCCAGCAGCGTGAACGGGAGGCCCTGGGATACGCAGTATTTT
CASSVNGRPWDTQYF
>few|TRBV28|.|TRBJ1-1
TGTGCCAGCAGTTTTGTCTATTCCCCGGGGGGGAACACTGAAGCTTTCTTT
CASSFVYSPGGNTEAFF
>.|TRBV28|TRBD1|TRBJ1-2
TGTGCCAGCAGTTTATCCACAGGGGGCACTTCCTATGGCTACACCTTC
CASSLSTGGTSYGYTF
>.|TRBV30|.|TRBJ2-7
TGTGCCTGGAGTGTTTCGAAGCGCTACACCTACGAGCAGTACTTC
CAWSVSKRYTYEQYF
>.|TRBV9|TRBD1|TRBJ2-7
TGTGCCAGCAGCTACCGACAGGGCAGAAGCTCCTACGAGCAGTACTTC
CASSYRQGRSSYEQYF
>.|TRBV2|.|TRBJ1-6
TGTGCCAGCAGTGGAGGGACAAGGGGCTCACCCCTCCACTTT
CASSGGTRGSPLHF
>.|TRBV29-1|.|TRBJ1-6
TGCAGCGTTTCCACCGATGGGAGTTCACCCCTCCACTTT
CSVSTDGSSPLHF
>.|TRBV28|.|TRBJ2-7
TGTGCCAGCAGTTTAGGGGGGGCGGGTTCCTACGAGCAGTACTTC
CASSLGGAGSYEQYF
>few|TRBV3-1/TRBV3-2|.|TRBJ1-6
TGTGCCAGCAGCCAGACAGATAATTCACCCCTCCACTTT
CASSQTDNSPLHF
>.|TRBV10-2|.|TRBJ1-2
TGCGCCAGCAGTGGAGGACTAGCGTACTATGGCTACACCTTC
CASSGGLAYYGYTF
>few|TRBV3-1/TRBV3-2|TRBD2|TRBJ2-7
TGTGCCAGCAGCCACTTAGCGGGAGGCTACGAGCAGTACTTC
CASSHLAGGYEQYF
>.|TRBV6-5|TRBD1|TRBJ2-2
TGTGCCAGCAGCCGGGACAGAAACACCGGGGAGCTGTTTTTT
CASSRDRNTGELFF
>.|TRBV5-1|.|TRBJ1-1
TGCGCCAGCAGCTTGATCCCCGGGATGGGGACTGAAGCTTTCTTT
CASSLIPGMGTEAFF
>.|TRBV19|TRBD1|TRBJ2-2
TGTGCCAGTAGTTGGGACAGCAACACCGGGGAGCTGTTTTTT
CASSWDSNTGELFF
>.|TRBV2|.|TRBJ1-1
TGTGCCAGCAGTGGGGGCTTATGGTCTGAAGCTTTCTTT
CASSGGLWSEAFF
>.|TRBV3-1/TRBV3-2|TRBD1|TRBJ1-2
TGTGCCAGCAGCCAACAGGGGGTCGGCGGCTACACCTTC
CASSQQGVGGYTF
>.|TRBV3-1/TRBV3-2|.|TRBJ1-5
TGTGCCAGCAGCCAAGATTTGGAACGGGGTCCCAATCAGCCCCAGCATTTT
CASSQDLERGPNQPQHF
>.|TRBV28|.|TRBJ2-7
TGTGCCAGCAGTGCCCCCGGGAAGGCTGACTACGAGCAGTACTTC
CASSAPGKADYEQYF
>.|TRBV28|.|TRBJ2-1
TGTGCCAGCAGTTCTACCCTCCTGCGGGAGCAGTTCTTC
CASSSTLLREQFF
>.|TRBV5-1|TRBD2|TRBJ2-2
TGCGCCAGCAGCTGGACTAGCGGTGCACTCGGGGAGCTGTTTTTT
CASSWTSGALGELFF
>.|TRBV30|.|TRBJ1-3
TGTGCCTGGAGTGTACTCAGGGTCTCTGGAAACACCATATATTTT
CAWSVLRVSGNTIYF
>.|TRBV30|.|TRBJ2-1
TGTGCCTGGACGCGGGACGCCCGTAATGAGCAGTTCTTC
CAWTRDARNEQFF
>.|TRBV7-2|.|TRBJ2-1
TGTGCCAGCAGCCCGAGATGGAGGGGGGGTGAGCAGTTCTTC
CASSPRWRGGEQFF
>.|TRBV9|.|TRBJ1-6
TGTGCCAGCAGCGGCGCGTATAGCTCCTATAATTCACCCCTCCACTTT
CASSGAYSSYNSPLHF
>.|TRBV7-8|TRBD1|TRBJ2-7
TGTGCCAGCAGCCTAAGACAGGGTCGGGGAGAGCAGTACTTC
CASSLRQGRGEQYF
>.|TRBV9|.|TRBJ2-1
TGTGCCAGCAGCGTAGCGGGAGCTCGCTACAATGAGCAGTTCTTC
CASSVAGARYNEQFF
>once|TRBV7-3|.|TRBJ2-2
TGTGCCAGCAGCCCTCAGGACACCGGGGAGCTGTTTTTT
CASSPQDTGELFF
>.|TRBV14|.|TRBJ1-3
TGTGCCAGCAGCCAAGCAGGAAACACCATATATTTT
CASSQAGNTIYF
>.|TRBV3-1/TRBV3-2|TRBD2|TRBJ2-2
TGTGCCAGCAGCCAAGAACTAGCGGTGAACACCGGGGAGCTGTTTTTT
CASSQELAVNTGELFF
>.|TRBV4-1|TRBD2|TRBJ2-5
TGCGCCAGCAGGAAGGGACTAGCGGGAGAAGAGACCCAGTACTTC
CASRKGLAGEETQYF
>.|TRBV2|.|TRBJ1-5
TGTGCCAGCTCCCAGGGGTCGGAGAATCAGCCCCAGCATTTT
CASSQGSENQPQHF
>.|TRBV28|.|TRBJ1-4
TGTGCCAGCAGTGACCAGCGGGGCCGGGGGTCTTCTAATGAAAAACTGTTTTTT
CASSDQRGRGSSNEKLFF